Listed here are 20 T cell receptor beta chains from one sample, sequenced in a study of blood T cell repertoires in COVID-19. TCRdb's table, derived via immunoSEQ multiplex PCR, lists solely in-frame clones and lacks some. The data hold approximately 220,000 clones, with over 70% observed a single time. Sequenced input: peripheral blood. The receptors shown here come from a woman aged 45 to 65 with acute or convalescent COVID-19.

This rearrangement joins TRBV3-1 (or the pseudogene TRBV3-2) to TRBJ2-1; 14 positions match TRBD2. Unmatched junction bases numbered 2, after V lost 1 base and J lost 9 bases. In germline, CDR1 is LGHDT, CDR2 YNNKEL (reference sequence). The CDR3 extends over 15 amino acids. The CDR3 DNA follows: TGTGCCAGCAGCCAAGGGACTAGCGGGAGGAGTGAGCAGTTCTTC. It translates to CASSQGTSGRSEQFF.

This sequence joins TRBV27 and TRBJ2-7; TRBD1 is a possible D gene (6 bases). The CDR3 is made up of 16 amino acids. Germline CDR1 MNHEY, CDR2 SMNVEV (reference sequence). The germline V and J ends were trimmed by 4 bases and 0 bases, with 16 bases remaining between them. CDR3 residues: CASSSLMGQRSYEQYF. CDR3 nucleotide sequence: TGTGCCAGCAGTTCCTTAATGGGACAACGCTCCTACGAGCAGTACTTC.

This chain links TRBV11-2 with TRBJ2-5; D remains unclear. The CDR3 extends over 14 amino acids. CDR1 and CDR2 from the germline V gene are SGHAT and FQNNGV. The V and J ends lost 5 bases and 1 base respectively, with 11 bases between them. The CDR3 bases are TGTGCCAGCAGCCCGAATTGGGCCCAAGAGACCCAGTACTTC. It specifies CASSPNWAQETQYF.

V is TRBV28 and J is TRBJ2-7, with TRBD2 identical over 8 bases. The CDR3 totals 16 residues. The V segment lost 5 bases and the J segment 4 bases; nucleotides outside the gene matches: 13. The germline CDR1 and CDR2 sequences are MDHEN and SYDVKM. Written as DNA, the CDR3 is TGTGCCAGCAGTGGCCCAGGTGGGAGCGGGAGATACGAGCAGTACTTC. Its protein product is CASSGPGGSGRYEQYF.

This clone came up a few times. The rearrangement links TRBV27 to TRBJ2-2, with 9 bases lining up with TRBD1. Germline CDR1 is MNHEY and CDR2 is SMNVEV (reference sequence). This CDR3 comprises 16 residues. After removal of 6 bases from V and 3 bases from J, the junction contained 8 bases not matched to a gene. The CDR3 coding sequence is TGTGCCAGCAGCCGGCCGGGGACAGGGTACACCGGGGAGCTGTTTTTT. It codes for CASSRPGTGYTGELFF.

The chain combines TRBV11-2 with TRBJ2-5; perhaps TRBD1 as D (5 bases). V was clipped by 0 bases and J by 1 base, with 15 bases between them. The CDR3 sequence is 17 residues long. CDR1 is SGHAT, CDR2 FQNNGV, per germline. CDR3 DNA: TGTGCCAGCAGCTTAGATCGGAGTAGGGGCAGCCAAGAGACCCAGTACTTC. As protein: CASSLDRSRGSQETQYF. Looking up the rest from reference TRBV11-2 and TRBJ2-5 gives the full variable domain: EAGVAQSPRYKIIEKRQSVAFWCNPISGHATLYWYQQILGQGPKLLIQFQNNGVVDDSQLPKDRFSAERLKGVDSTLKIQPAKLEDSAVYLCASSLDRSRGSQETQYFGPGTRLLVL.

The V gene is TRBV4-1, the J gene TRBJ1-5; TRBD1 aligns across 8 bases. The germline V gene has CDR1 MGHRA and CDR2 YSYEKL. CDR3 length: 14 amino acids. V shed 6 bases and J 7 bases; nucleotides not matched to a gene: 8. The DNA for the CDR3 is TGCGCCAGCAGTACCGGACAGGGAGGACAGCCCCAGCATTTT. It translates to CASSTGQGGQPQHF.

This chain connects TRBV5-1 to TRBJ2-7; 9 bases agree with TRBD2. With V trimmed by 4 bases and J by 7 bases, 12 bases remained unmatched. In germline, CDR1 is SGHRS, CDR2 YFSETQ. The CDR3 extends over 15 amino acids. The CDR3, as DNA: TGCGCCAGCAGCGTCCTAGGGTTTAGCGGGAGAGAGCAGTACTTC. It translates to CASSVLGFSGREQYF. The full variable domain, completed using reference TRBV5-1 and TRBJ2-7, is KAGVTQTPRYLIKTRGQQVTLSCSPISGHRSVSWYQQTPGQGLQFLFEYFSETQRNKGNFPGRFSGRQFSNSRSEMNVSTLELGDSALYLCASSVLGFSGREQYFGPGTRLTVT.

The CDR3 sequence is CASDSGSNPIQYF. The CDR3 DNA follows: TGTGCCAGCGACAGCGGGAGTAACCCCATTCAGTACTTC. The chain employs TRBV6-5 and TRBJ2-4; 8 nucleotides align to TRBD2. Trimming cost V 8 bases and J 9 bases; bases outside gene matches: 9. Germline V CDR1 and CDR2: MNHEY, SVGAGI. CDR3 length equals 13 residues.

This clone was counted a single time. The chain uses TRBV28 and TRBJ1-1, with a possible D match to TRBD1 (5 bases). Germline V lookup: CDR1 MDHEN, CDR2 SYDVKM. The V end was cut by 7 bases, the J end by 2 bases, with 11 bases between. The length of the CDR3 is 13 residues. The CDR3: CASTGGINTEAFF. The CDR3 DNA reads as TGTGCCAGCACGGGGGGGATTAACACTGAAGCTTTCTTT.

The chain recombines TRBV24-1 with TRBJ2-2, with TRBD2 as a possible D gene (5 bases). The CDR3 consists of 14 residues. V was cut by 4 bases and J by 8 bases, with 13 bases left in between. CDR1 and CDR2 (germline): KGHDR, SFDVKD. Written as DNA, the CDR3 is TGTGCCACCAGTGACCGAGGACTCCCAGGGGAGCTGTTTTTT. This sequence encodes CATSDRGLPGELFF.

V is TRBV30 and J is TRBJ1-2, with D perhaps TRBD1 (6 bases). Germline V gene lookup returns CDR1 GTSNPN and CDR2 SVGIG (reference sequence). Trimming took 0 bases from V and 2 from J, leaving 13 bases between them. CDR3 length: 15 residues. The CDR3 here is CAWSVGAKGNYGYTF. CDR3 DNA: TGTGCCTGGAGTGTGGGGGCCAAGGGGAACTATGGCTACACCTTC.

This chain connects TRBV7-9 to TRBJ2-1; 9 nucleotides align to TRBD2. Germline CDR1 and CDR2: SEHNR and FQNEAQ (reference sequence). This CDR3 has 17 amino acids. V shed 1 base, J shed 1 base, and the junction held 5 bases outside the gene matches. The DNA for the CDR3 is TGTGCCAGCAGCTTAGGTGGCGGGAGGGCTTCCTACAATGAGCAGTTCTTC. This sequence encodes CASSLGGGRASYNEQFF.

The chain uses TRBV29-1 and TRBJ1-2; a possible D gene is TRBD1 (5 bases). Germline CDR1 SQVTM, CDR2 ANQGSEA. The CDR3 is 12 amino acids. V lost 7 bases and J lost 7, with 16 bases in between. The CDR3 DNA reads TGCAGCGGGCGGGGGGACTTGGGTGGCTACACCTTC. Its translation is CSGRGDLGGYTF.

The rearrangement links TRBV2 to TRBJ2-2, with D maybe TRBD1 (5 bases). CDR1 and CDR2 from the germline V gene are SNHLY and FYNNEI. Trimming removed 6 bases at V and 1 base at J, with 6 bases between. The CDR3 spans 13 residues. The CDR3 spells CASRQENTGELFF. CDR3 in DNA: TGTGCCAGCAGACAGGAGAACACCGGGGAGCTGTTTTTT.

This chain uses TRBV7-2 with TRBJ2-3, with 7 bases matching TRBD2. The trim removed 5 bases at V and 9 bases at J, leaving 20 bases unmatched. The CDR3 runs to 17 residues. Germline loops: CDR1 SGHTA, CDR2 FQGNSA. CDR3: CASSPLMAGRFEETQYF. The CDR3 coding sequence is TGTGCCAGCAGCCCCCTCATGGCCGGGAGGTTCGAGGAGACGCAGTATTTT.

The chain couples TRBV7-2 to TRBJ2-7, with 11 bases matching TRBD2. Germline assignment: CDR1 SGHTA and CDR2 FQGNSA. This CDR3 has 18 amino acids. J was trimmed by 2 bases and V by 5 bases; bases with no gene match: 14. CDR3 nucleotides: TGTGCCAGCAGCCCAAAGGCCAAAAGACTAGCGGGACCCTACGAGCAGTACTTC. Protein: CASSPKAKRLAGPYEQYF.

The rearrangement uses TRBV5-4 and TRBJ2-1; TRBD2 matches 9 bases. The V gene end was trimmed by 4 bases and the J gene end by 12 bases; junction bases not matched to a gene: 5. Germline V gene data show CDR1 as SGHNT and CDR2 as YYREEE (reference sequence). The CDR3 runs 12 residues. CDR3 residues: CASSAGLAGQFF. The CDR3 DNA sequence: TGTGCCAGCAGCGCGGGACTAGCCGGGCAGTTCTTC. Based on the CDR3 plus reference TRBV5-4 and TRBJ2-1, the full variable domain is ETGVTQSPTHLIKTRGQQVTLRCSSQSGHNTVSWYQQALGQGPQFIFQYYREEENGRGNFPPRFSGLQFPNYSSELNVNALELDDSALYLCASSAGLAGQFFGPGTRLTVL.

About this clone itself: The junction shows a germline mismatch at one end, possibly a read error. This chain uses TRBV2 with TRBJ2-2; D is perhaps TRBD1 (6 bases). The CDR3 loop spans 13 amino acids. CDR1 and CDR2 from the germline V gene are SNHLY and FYNNEI. CDR3 nucleotides: TGTGCCAGCAGCGAAGGGGGAGTCGGGGAGCTGTTTTTT. Its protein product is CASSEGGVGELFF.

The gene calls are TRBV29-1 and TRBJ2-1; maybe TRBD2 (6 bases). V was shortened by 0 bases and J by 0 bases, with 12 bases between the two germline ends. CDR3 length equals 16 residues. Germline CDR1 reads SQVTM; CDR2 reads ANQGSEA. CDR3 residues: CSVEDPDGSSYNEQFF. The CDR3 DNA is TGCAGCGTTGAAGATCCCGACGGGAGCTCCTACAATGAGCAGTTCTTC.